These 3 T cell receptor beta chains originate from one sample sequenced in a study of T cell responses to AZD1222 COVID-19 vaccine. The repertoire was sequenced with immunoSEQ multiplex PCR; TCRdb's copy has only in-frame clones and lacks some. The sample holds approximately 130,000 clones, roughly 90% seen once. This material consisted of peripheral blood, taken on day 0 of AZD1222 vaccination. The receptors stem from an adult in good health.

This clone was detected only once. V usage is TRBV18 and J usage is TRBJ1-6, with D perhaps TRBD1 (5 bases). CDR1 is KGHSH and CDR2 is LQKENI in the germline V gene. Trimming took 3 bases from V and 5 from J, leaving 11 bases between them. The CDR3 totals 15 residues. The CDR3 DNA sequence: TGTGCCAGCTCACCGGGACGGGGAAATAATTCACCCCTCCACTTT. It yields the protein CASSPGRGNNSPLHF.

The chain uses TRBV24-1 and TRBJ2-3; 8 bases agree with TRBD1. Germline V lookup: CDR1 KGHDR, CDR2 SFDVKD. CDR3 length: 15 residues. The ends lost 3 bases at V and 5 bases at J; junction bases unmatched: 6. The CDR3 is CATSDPGQAVDTQYF. CDR3 nucleotides: TGTGCCACCAGTGATCCGGGACAGGCGGTAGATACGCAGTATTTT.

The chain is built from TRBV19 and TRBJ1-5; possibly TRBD1 for D (5 bases). Germline values: CDR1 LNHDA, CDR2 SQIVND (reference sequence). CDR3 length: 15 residues. Trimming stripped 0 bases from V and 6 bases from J, with 12 bases between. The CDR3 sequence is CASSIDRAQGQPQHF. CDR3 nucleotide sequence: TGTGCCAGTAGTATAGACAGGGCTCAAGGTCAGCCCCAGCATTTT.